These 14 T cell receptor beta chains came from one sample sequenced in a study of blood T cell repertoires in COVID-19. TCRdb's table, derived via immunoSEQ multiplex PCR, lists solely in-frame clones and lacks some. The profile shows just under 250,000 clones, around 88% of them singletons. The sequenced sample consisted of PBMCs or T cells enriched from blood (not recorded which). Receptor source: a woman aged 30 to 39 who had recovered from COVID-19.

V gene TRBV28 combines with J gene TRBJ2-3, with D unclear. V gave up 1 base and J gave up 6 bases, with 8 bases separating them. Germline CDR1 MDHEN, CDR2 SYDVKM. This CDR3 is 13 amino acids long. The DNA of the CDR3 is TGTGCCAGCAGTTTATTAGCCAAGGATACGCAGTATTTT. Protein product: CASSLLAKDTQYF.

The genes are TRBV4-3 and TRBJ1-2, with 9 bases lining up with TRBD1. V trimming: 6 bases; J trimming: 1 base; junction bases outside the gene matches: 6. The CDR3 is 15 amino acids. Looked up from germline, CDR1 is LGHNA and CDR2 is YSLEER. The DNA for the CDR3 is TGCGCCAGCAGTCCCGGGACAGGGATTAACTATGGCTACACCTTC. Its translation is CASSPGTGINYGYTF.

In this sample, this clone turned up a few times. The chain is built from TRBV7-3 and TRBJ2-1; perhaps TRBD2 as D (6 bases). Germline lookup yields CDR1 SGHTA and CDR2 FQGTGA. The CDR3 is 15 amino acids. Trimming pared 5 bases from V and 7 bases from J, leaving 18 bases between. The CDR3: CASSPGAGAGNEQFF. In nucleotides, the CDR3 is TGTGCCAGCAGCCCTGGGGCGGGTGCGGGAAATGAGCAGTTCTTC.

This chain joins TRBV15 and TRBJ2-6, with a weak D call TRBD1 (6 bases). Germline loops: CDR1 LNHNV, CDR2 YYDKDF (reference sequence). This CDR3 spans 16 amino acids. V shed 0 bases and J shed 2 bases, with 8 bases lying between them. Here the CDR3 DNA reads TGTGCCACCAGCAGAGAGGCAGGGGCTGGGGCCAACGTCCTGACTTTC. Its protein product is CATSREAGAGANVLTF.

CDR3 in amino acids: CASSLGGQGSYGYTF. DNA of the CDR3: TGTGCCAGCAGCTTGGGGGGACAGGGGAGCTATGGCTACACCTTC. The V gene is TRBV7-2, the J gene TRBJ1-2, with TRBD1 matching 10 bases. From germline, CDR1 is SGHTA and CDR2 FQGNSA. V dropped 3 bases and J dropped 4; count of bases not matched to a gene: 5. This CDR3 spans 15 amino acids.

In its sample, this clone was seen once. This chain connects TRBV4-1 to TRBJ2-3; a weak D match, TRBD2 (5 bases). Germline values: CDR1 MGHRA, CDR2 YSYEKL. The CDR3 has 16 residues. The germline V and J ends were trimmed by 3 bases and 1 base, with 14 bases remaining between them. The CDR3 here is CASSQGFLRGTDTQYF. CDR3 coding DNA: TGCGCCAGCAGCCAGGGTTTCTTGCGGGGCACAGATACGCAGTATTTT.

The gene calls are TRBV28 and TRBJ1-1; D is unresolved. V was cut by 5 bases and J by 3 bases, with 16 bases left in between. Germline CDR1 is MDHEN and CDR2 is SYDVKM. This CDR3 comprises 15 residues. CDR3 bases: TGTGCCAGCAGTCCTAATACAGCCTGGGACACTGAAGCTTTCTTT. It yields the protein CASSPNTAWDTEAFF.

The genes are TRBV4-3 and TRBJ1-1, with TRBD1 identical over 8 bases. Germline CDR1 is LGHNA and CDR2 is YSLEER. With 0 bases clipped from V and 13 bases from J, the junction kept 7 bases outside the gene matches. The CDR3 consists of 13 residues. CDR3 residues: CASSQDPGQGGFF. The CDR3 bases are TGCGCCAGCAGCCAAGACCCTGGACAGGGTGGTTTCTTT.

The chain joins TRBV4-2 to TRBJ2-2, with D uncertain. Germline loops: CDR1 LGHNA, CDR2 YNFKEQ. This CDR3 region has 15 residues. Trimming stripped 1 base from V and 5 bases from J, with 11 bases between. The CDR3 DNA sequence: TGTGCCAGCAGCCAAGTGATCGACGGGACCGGGGAGCTGTTTTTT. Protein sequence: CASSQVIDGTGELFF.

The chain joins TRBV27 to TRBJ1-5, with D maybe TRBD1 (6 bases). Germline V gene data show CDR1 as MNHEY and CDR2 as SMNVEV (reference sequence). V lost 0 bases, J lost 4 bases, and 10 bases lay in between. This CDR3 has 15 residues. This chain's CDR3 is CASSLSQGLNQPQHF. The CDR3 DNA is TGTGCCAGCAGTTTATCACAGGGATTGAATCAGCCCCAGCATTTT.

The V call is TRBV7-2, the J call TRBJ1-2, with 8 bases identical to TRBD1. The CDR3 runs 14 residues. V dropped 5 bases and J dropped 5; count of bases not matched to a gene: 7. Germline-derived CDR1 and CDR2 are SGHTA and FQGNSA. CDR3 in amino acids: CASSQTGDAYGYTF. The CDR3 DNA reads as TGTGCCAGCAGCCAGACAGGGGATGCATATGGCTACACCTTC.

This chain uses TRBV7-3 with TRBJ2-1; the D gene is possibly TRBD2 (6 bases). V was clipped by 5 bases and J by 8 bases, with 16 bases between them. This CDR3 is built from 14 residues. Germline-derived CDR1 and CDR2 are SGHTA and FQGTGA. The chain's CDR3 is CASSPGTGHHEQFF. CDR3 DNA: TGTGCCAGCAGCCCCGGGACTGGACACCATGAGCAGTTCTTC.

The chain links TRBV6-5 to TRBJ1-5; TRBD1 agrees at 10 bases. The V segment lost 6 bases and the J segment 1 base; nucleotides outside the gene matches: 0. Germline V lookup: CDR1 MNHEY, CDR2 SVGAGI. The CDR3 spans 14 residues. The CDR3 spells CASRGQGSNQPQHF. For the CDR3, the DNA is TGTGCCAGCAGGGGACAGGGGAGCAATCAGCCCCAGCATTTT.

This clone appeared once. V is TRBV2 and J is TRBJ1-2, with 9 bases fitting TRBD1. The germline CDR1 and CDR2 sequences are SNHLY and FYNNEI. V was pared by 3 bases and J by 3 bases, with 2 bases of the junction left unmatched. This CDR3 has 14 residues. In nucleotides, the CDR3 is TGTGCCAGCAGTGAGGACAGGGGACACTATGGCTACACCTTC. Its protein is CASSEDRGHYGYTF.